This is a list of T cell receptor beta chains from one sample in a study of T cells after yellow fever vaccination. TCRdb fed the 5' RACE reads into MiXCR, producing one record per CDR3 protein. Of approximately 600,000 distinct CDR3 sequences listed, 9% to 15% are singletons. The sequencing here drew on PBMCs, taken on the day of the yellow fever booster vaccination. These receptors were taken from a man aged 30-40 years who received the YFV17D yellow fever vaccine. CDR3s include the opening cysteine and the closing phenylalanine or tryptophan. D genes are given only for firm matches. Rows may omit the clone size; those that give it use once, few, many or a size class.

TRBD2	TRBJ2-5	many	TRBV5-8	TGTGCCAGCAGCTTTGAAGGGAGGGCAGAAGAGACCCAGTACTTC	CASSFEGRAEETQYF
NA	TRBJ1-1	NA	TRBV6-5	TGTGCCAGCAGTTACTCGACCAGGCCGATACCTCAGGCTGAAGATTTCTTT	CASSYSTRPIPQAEDFF
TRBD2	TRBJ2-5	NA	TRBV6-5	TGTGCCAGCAGTTACCACGGACTAGCGGGAGCAGGTGAGACCCAGTACTTC	CASSYHGLAGAGETQYF
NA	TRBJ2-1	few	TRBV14	TGTGCCAGCAGCCACAGACGTAAGACGACAGAGTCGACCTACAATGAGCAGTTCTTC	CASSHRRKTTESTYNEQFF
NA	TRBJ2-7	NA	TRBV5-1	TGCGCCAGCAACCAGGACTTCGAGCAGTACTTC	CASNQDFEQYF
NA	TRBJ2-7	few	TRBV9	TGTGCCAGCAGCCCCACCCTTCGGGCCTACGAGCAGTACTTC	CASSPTLRAYEQYF
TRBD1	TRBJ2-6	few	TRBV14	TGTGCCAGCAGCCAAGTCCTCGGACAGGGGTTTCCTGGGGCCAACGTCCTGACTTTC	CASSQVLGQGFPGANVLTF
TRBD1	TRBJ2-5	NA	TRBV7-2	TGTGCCAGCAGCTTACTGGGACAGGGGAATTCAGAGACCCAGTACTTC	CASSLLGQGNSETQYF
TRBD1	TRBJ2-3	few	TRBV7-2	TGTGCCAGCAGCTTAGCGACACACCCGGGACAGGGTGGCACAGATACGCAGTATTTT	CASSLATHPGQGGTDTQYF
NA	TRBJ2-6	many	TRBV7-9	TGTGCCAGCAGCTTACGCCGTTACTCTGGGGCCAACGTCCTGACTTTC	CASSLRRYSGANVLTF
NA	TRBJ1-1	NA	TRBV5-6	TGTGCCAGCAGCGAATACGCGGGGGCAGCGAACACTGAAGCTTTCTTT	CASSEYAGAANTEAFF
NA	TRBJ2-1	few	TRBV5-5	TGTGCCAGCAGCTTGGGTTCAAAATGGGTCCTTGAGCAGTTCTTC	CASSLGSKWVLEQFF
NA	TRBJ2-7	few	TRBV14	TGTGCCAGCAGCCAGTCATTGGTAGCGGTATACGAGCAGTACTTC	CASSQSLVAVYEQYF